The source of this T cell receptor (beta chain) is a study of shared clonotypes between healthy human individuals. Study information: The cohort had two women and a few men, ages 18 to 49.

Donors were Caucasian adults residing in Nashville, Tennessee, USA. The authors ran the assay at deep level. Repertoires were generated with immunoSEQ multiplex PCR, while TCRdb's copy carries only in-frame clones and drops some. In the table there are under 2.5 million clones, 85% to 95% of which are singletons. Regarding the study as a whole: The sharing of 5% to 6.5% of naive CD4 clonotypes was seen across a few donors.

The germline CDR1 and CDR2 sequences are SGDLS and YYNGEE. Unmatched junction bases numbered 5, after V lost 4 bases and J lost 2 bases. The CDR3 is 16 residues long. A note on this clone: What it recognizes is unknown.

The genes are TRBV9 and TRBJ2-6, with 8 bases lining up with TRBD1. The sample comprised naive CD4+ T cells from PBMCs. The subset is: CD45RA+ positively selected. This receptor was obtained from a man aged 18 to 30 in good health. Some clones in this sample may be carry-over from other donors' samples. CDR3 region: CASSKKTGAGANVLTF. In DNA, the CDR3 is TGTGCCAGCAGCAAAAAGACAGGGGCTGGGGCCAACGTCCTGACTTTC.